This TCR beta chain emerged from a study of blood T cell repertoires in COVID-19 (dated by TCRdb to about 2020). Regarding the study in general: Collaborator samples came from the United States, Italy and Spain and covered acute and convalescent phases of COVID-19. Samples were obtained from the ongoing ImmuneRACE study (first 160 participants) and from about 1,300 subjects provided by 6 global collaborators. Subjects who had been exposed to COVID-19, were actively infected with it, or had recovered from it provided the deeply sampled blood TCRbeta repertoires that made up the dataset. Where available, HLA class I and class II types were obtained from metadata supplied by the sample provider rather than from assay-based typing. Sample metadata almost always included a de-identified subject ID, COVID-19 status, age in years and sex. The material from the prospective study consisted of cDNA or gDNA derived from T cells, B-cell-depleted T cells, or PBMCs. The repertoires were made available in a free public database intended to serve as a resource for research on the immune response to SARS-CoV-2. Broader findings and caveats from the paper: The amount of clinical and demographic metadata varied by source and participant and was provided uncurated.

The immunoSEQ Assay, a bias-controlled multiplex PCR, was used to amplify TCRbeta CDR3 regions from genomic DNA. The study's processing was this. Within the assay, amplification of reference gene primers was used to estimate how many nucleated cells each sample contained. To quantify the absolute abundance of each unique TCRbeta CDR3 rearrangement, sequence reads were collapsed and filtered. Productive Simpson clonality was computed per sample as the square root of Simpson's diversity index over productive rearrangements. This immuneACCESS table, as held by TCRdb, lists in-frame sequences with V and J called but not all clones. Of the missing ones, under half trace to an unresolved V gene in checked studies; the others have no known cause. From that table come the V and J calls and clone size; the DNA was used to work out D and trimming. The sample includes about 120,000 clones, with around 89% observed a single time. The leading ten clones occupy 3.5% to 4% of the sample.

Concerning this clone itself: There is no known antigen for this receptor. No much larger clone exists at a distance of one base, and base qualities are not known.

The V and J ends are trimmed by 3 bases and 0 bases, leaving 15 bases between them. The CDR3, from cysteine to phenylalanine, totals 18 residues. Only the CDR3 region is kept as DNA, spanning 54 bases read in frame from base 1. Via the germline V gene (reference sequence), CDR1 is LGHDT and CDR2 YNNKEL. One collaborating source in Seattle enrolled patients while the patients were actively infected and followed the patients over time throughout the course of disease. Collaborating institutions collected whole blood in K2EDTA tubes following their own protocols. For TCRbeta analysis, collaborator samples were shipped as frozen whole blood, as isolated PBMCs, or as DNA extracted from either sample type.

What was sequenced was peripheral blood. The clonotype originates from a woman aged 60-75 years with COVID-19, enrolled during active disease. The chain links TRBV3-1 (or the pseudogene TRBV3-2) with TRBJ2-6; the D gene is possibly TRBD2, with 6 bases matching. The nucleotides read TGTGCCAGCAGCCACTCCGAGACGGGAGCCTCTGGGGCCAACGTCCTGACTTTC. This yields the protein CASSHSETGASGANVLTF.